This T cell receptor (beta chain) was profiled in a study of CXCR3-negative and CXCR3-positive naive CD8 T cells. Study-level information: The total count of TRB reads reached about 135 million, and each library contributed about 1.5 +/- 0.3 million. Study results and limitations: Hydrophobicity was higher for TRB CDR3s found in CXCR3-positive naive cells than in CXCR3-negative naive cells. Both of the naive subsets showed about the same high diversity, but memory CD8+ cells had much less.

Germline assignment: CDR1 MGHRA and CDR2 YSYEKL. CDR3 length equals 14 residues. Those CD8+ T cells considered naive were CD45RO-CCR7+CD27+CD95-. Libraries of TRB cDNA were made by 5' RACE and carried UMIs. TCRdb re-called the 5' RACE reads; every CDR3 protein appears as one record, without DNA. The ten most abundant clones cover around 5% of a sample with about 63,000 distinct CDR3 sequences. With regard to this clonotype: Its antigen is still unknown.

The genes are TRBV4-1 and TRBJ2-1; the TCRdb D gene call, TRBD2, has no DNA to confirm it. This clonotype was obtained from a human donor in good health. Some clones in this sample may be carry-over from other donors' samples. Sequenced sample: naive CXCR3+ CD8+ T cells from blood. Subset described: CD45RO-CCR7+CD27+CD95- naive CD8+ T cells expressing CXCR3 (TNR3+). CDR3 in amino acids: CASSQDVGHNEQFF.